This T cell receptor beta chain stems from a study of blood T cell repertoires in COVID-19. For the study at large: Whether acute or convalescent, the COVID-19 samples came from the United States, Italy and Spain. T cells, B-cell-depleted T cells, or PBMCs provided the cDNA or gDNA that served as material.

Original analysis: The authors estimated nucleated cell counts from reference gene primer amplification. Only in-frame clones appear in the TCRdb table, and some are missing; sequencing was by immunoSEQ multiplex PCR. For V, J and clone size, that table is used; D and trimming come from the DNA. The repertoire holds 100,000 to 150,000 clones, with about 80% as singletons. The CDR3 length is 15 residues. The ends lost 5 bases at V and 7 bases at J; junction bases unmatched: 7. The germline V gene has CDR1 SGHNT and CDR2 YENEEA. This chain links TRBV11-3 with TRBJ2-2, with 10 bases matching TRBD1. The sample was peripheral blood. This clonotype originated in a woman aged 50 to 65 with acute or convalescent COVID-19. CDR3 nucleotides: TGTGCCAGCAGCCGCAAGGGACAGGGGATCGGGGAGCTGTTTTTT. Translating it yields CASSRKGQGIGELFF.